A selection of T cell receptor beta chains follows, all from one sample in a study of human T cells and chemical hapten exposure. In TCRdb, the RACE reads were re-called with MiXCR into one record per CDR3 protein. The data show 180,000 or so distinct CDR3 sequences, about 14% seen once. The sequenced sample was whole blood, obtained in connection with sensitization to the hapten diphenylcyclopropenone (DPC). These receptors were obtained from a woman aged 25 to 39 with alopecia areata. Some clones in this sample may be carry-over from other donors' samples. Both conserved end residues are part of each CDR3. The order of the fields is V gene, CDR3 protein.

V gene: TRBV27; CDR3 protein: CASSEGASYNEQFF
V gene: TRBV10-2; CDR3 protein: CASSETGVNTGELFF
V gene: TRBV7-9; CDR3 protein: CASSLGDSPQETQYF
V gene: TRBV18; CDR3 protein: CASSHADRANTEAFF
V gene: TRBV23-1; CDR3 protein: CASKSWEVSNTQYF
V gene: TRBV7-2; CDR3 protein: CASSLAPGGLTNNEQFF
V gene: TRBV6-6; CDR3 protein: CASSYSSGGANEQFF
V gene: TRBV28; CDR3 protein: CASRSGQGATDTQYF
V gene: TRBV3-1; CDR3 protein: CASSPPGLPIGADTQYF
V gene: TRBV2; CDR3 protein: CASSEDRPNEKLFF
V gene: TRBV15; CDR3 protein: CATSGGGTDYGYTF
V gene: TRBV5-1; CDR3 protein: CASSSRLDMNTEAFF
V gene: TRBV29-1; CDR3 protein: CSVVTYNEQFF
V gene: TRBV4-2; CDR3 protein: CASSQDVGVPYEQYF